These 5 T cell receptor beta chains were sequenced from one sample in a study of blood T cell repertoires in COVID-19. Here immunoSEQ multiplex PCR was the method, and the copy in TCRdb shows in-frame clones only, minus some. This table holds about 430,000 clones, 70% to 90% found once. The sequenced material came from peripheral blood. All receptors derive from a man younger than 30 with COVID-19, enrolled during active disease.

The sample holds one count of this clone. The CDR3 sequence: CASSLGTGAGYTF. The CDR3 DNA sequence: TGTGCCAGCAGCTTAGGGACAGGGGCCGGCTACACCTTC. The rearrangement joins TRBV7-8 to TRBJ1-2, with 9 bases lining up with TRBD1. The CDR3 loop spans 13 amino acids. After removal of 1 base from V and 8 bases from J, the junction contained 2 bases not matched to a gene. The germline gives CDR1 SGHVS, CDR2 FQNEAQ.

This chain uses TRBV9 with TRBJ1-1, with a weak D call TRBD1 (5 bases). V was clipped by 1 base and J by 1 base, with 5 bases between them. Germline assignment: CDR1 SGDLS and CDR2 YYNGEE. This CDR3 is built from 13 residues. The chain's CDR3 is CASSVRGNTEAFF. CDR3 sequence (DNA): TGTGCCAGCAGCGTAAGGGGGAACACTGAAGCTTTCTTT. The full variable domain, its missing parts supplied by reference TRBV9 and TRBJ1-1, is DSGVTQTPKHLITATGQRVTLRCSPRSGDLSVYWYQQSLDQGLQFLIQYYNGEERAKGNILERFSAQQFPDLHSELNLSSLELGDSALYFCASSVRGNTEAFFGQGTRLTVV.

The sample holds one count of this clone. The rearrangement uses TRBV27 and TRBJ2-1; D remains unclear. V was cut by 4 bases and J by 0 bases, with 10 bases left in between. Germline V gene sequence: CDR1 MNHEY, CDR2 SMNVEV (reference sequence). This CDR3 spans 15 amino acids. DNA for the CDR3: TGTGCCAGCAGTTCATACAGTGACTCCTACAATGAGCAGTTCTTC. It encodes CASSSYSDSYNEQFF.

The table lists this clone with a few counts. The V call is TRBV28, the J call TRBJ2-3; 8 bases agree with TRBD2. Germline values: CDR1 MDHEN, CDR2 SYDVKM. This CDR3 region has 18 residues. V trimming: 5 bases; J trimming: 0 bases; junction bases outside the gene matches: 13. CDR3 sequence (DNA): TGTGCCAGCAGTCTCTCCCCGGGACTAGGCTCTAGCACAGATACGCAGTATTTT. It encodes CASSLSPGLGSSTDTQYF.

This clone appeared a few times. The gene calls are TRBV5-4 and TRBJ2-3; TRBD2 agrees at 7 bases. Germline-derived CDR1 and CDR2 are SGHNT and YYREEE (reference sequence). V shed 4 bases, J shed 3 bases, and the junction held 8 bases outside the gene matches. CDR3 size: 15 residues. The CDR3 protein is CASSGAGVTTDTQYF. CDR3 nucleotides: TGTGCCAGCAGCGGGGCGGGGGTTACTACAGATACGCAGTATTTT.